This record covers a single TCR beta chain. Its antigen is unknown. This CDR3 comprises 16 residues. Between the trimmed V and J ends, which lost 4 bases and 4 bases, there was a span of 14 bases. Germline CDR1 MGHRA, CDR2 YSYEKL. The data are from a study of cytomegalovirus exposure and HLA in healthy donors. The study ran its PCR with 60 Vbeta and 13 Jbeta primers. Original methodology: In a later analysis, of roughly 83 million unique beta chains, roughly 9.9 million appeared in at least two donors. Some clones are missing from TCRdb's copy, which holds only in-frame ones; the method was immunoSEQ multiplex PCR. Clone size and the V and J calls come from that table; the DNA yielded D and trimming. The table records fewer than 150,000 clones, more than 75% of them present only once. Study results and limitations: Some TCR beta chains (164 of them) were listed as cytomegalovirus-associated. Highly shared sequence variants in one cluster were likely a sequencing artifact.

Those who donated were healthy bone marrow donors. This TCR was sampled from a male donor in good health and CMV-seronegative. Sequenced input: PBMCs. The chain couples TRBV4-1 to TRBJ1-6; D unresolved. The CDR3, as DNA: TGCGCCAGCAGCCGCTACGGAGACTCTTATAATTCACCCCTCCACTTT. The encoded protein is CASSRYGDSYNSPLHF.